The clone carrying this T cell receptor beta chain has a single count. The assay was immunoSEQ multiplex PCR, and TCRdb's table has in-frame clones only and misses some. The sample yields 120,000 or so clones, around 80% seen once. The V end lost 2 bases, the J end lost 7 bases, and 12 bases lay between the germline ends. CDR3 length equals 14 residues. The germline V gene has CDR1 LNHDA and CDR2 SQIVND (reference sequence). This entry belongs to a study of blood T cell repertoires in COVID-19. Across the study: T cells, B-cell-depleted T cells, or PBMCs supplied cDNA or gDNA.

This receptor was obtained from a man in his sixties with active or convalescent COVID-19. The chain joins TRBV19 to TRBJ1-5; D unclear. Sequencing was carried out using peripheral blood. CDR3 in amino acids: CASSIRGGGQPQHF. The CDR3 DNA reads as TGTGCCAGTAGTATACGAGGAGGAGGCCAGCCCCAGCATTTT.